These 25 T cell receptor beta chains share one sample of origin, sequenced in a study of blood T cell repertoires in COVID-19. Data came from immunoSEQ multiplex PCR; TCRdb stores just in-frame clones and leaves some out. The table has nearly 45,000 clones, around 80% seen once. Material for sequencing was peripheral blood. The source is a man in his 70s with acute or convalescent COVID-19.

The rearrangement uses TRBV6-5 and TRBJ2-5, with D perhaps matching TRBD1 (6 bases). The CDR3 is made up of 12 amino acids. Germline CDR1 MNHEY, CDR2 SVGAGI. Trimming left V 7 bases short and J 5 bases short, with 11 bases between. DNA of the CDR3: TGTGCCAGCAACACAGGGTTGGAGACCCAGTACTTC. As protein: CASNTGLETQYF.

This chain links TRBV18 with TRBJ2-7; D might be TRBD2 (7 bases). V lost 6 bases, J lost 0 bases, and 15 bases lay in between. Germline assignment: CDR1 KGHSH and CDR2 LQKENI. The CDR3 loop spans 15 amino acids. CDR3 coding DNA: TGTGCCAGCTCCGCGGGGGCAGTTAGCTCCTACGAGCAGTACTTC. Translating gives CASSAGAVSSYEQYF.

The rearrangement links TRBV28 to TRBJ2-7, with D perhaps TRBD1 (6 bases). V lost 2 bases and J 1 base, leaving 15 bases between the germline ends. The CDR3 length is 16 residues. Germline V gene sequence: CDR1 MDHEN, CDR2 SYDVKM. DNA for the CDR3: TGTGCCAGCAGTTTAACGCAGGGGTTGTTGTCCTACGAGCAGTACTTC. Translated: CASSLTQGLLSYEQYF.

This chain joins TRBV5-1 and TRBJ1-3, with 10 bases aligning to TRBD1. Trimming at V came to 3 bases and at J to 4 bases, leaving 10 bases not matched to a gene. The CDR3 is made up of 17 amino acids. CDR1 is SGHRS and CDR2 is YFSETQ in the germline V gene. This CDR3 reads CASSSGQGSISGNTIYF. The CDR3 nucleotides read TGCGCCAGCAGCTCGGGACAGGGGAGTATATCAGGAAACACCATATATTTT. Complete variable domain (other parts from reference TRBV5-1 and TRBJ1-3): KAGVTQTPRYLIKTRGQQVTLSCSPISGHRSVSWYQQTPGQGLQFLFEYFSETQRNKGNFPGRFSGRQFSNSRSEMNVSTLELGDSALYLCASSSGQGSISGNTIYFGEGSWLTVV.

The chain combines TRBV6-2 or TRBV6-3 with TRBJ1-1; a possible D gene is TRBD1 (6 bases). Per the germline V gene, CDR1 is MNHEY and CDR2 is SVGEGT. Trimming pared 4 bases from V and 4 bases from J, leaving 13 bases between. CDR3 length equals 14 residues. The chain's CDR3 is CASSSQGLGTEAFF. The CDR3, as DNA: TGTGCCAGCAGTTCTCAGGGGTTGGGCACTGAAGCTTTCTTT.

This clone was observed a handful of times. The V and J genes are TRBV19 and TRBJ2-5, with D uncertain. The germline gives CDR1 LNHDA, CDR2 SQIVND (reference sequence). The CDR3 consists of 11 residues. V was shortened by 10 bases and J by 7 bases, with 13 bases between the two germline ends. The CDR3 DNA follows: TGTGCCACTATGATAGCCGGGACCCAGTACTTC. It encodes CATMIAGTQYF. Supplemented by reference TRBV19 and TRBJ2-5, the full variable domain reads DGGITQSPKYLFRKEGQNVTLSCEQNLNHDAMYWYRQDPGQGLRLIYYSQIVNDFQKGDIAEGYSVSREKKESFPLTVTSAQKNPTAFYLCATMIAGTQYFGPGTRLLVL.

This clone has a handful of counts. The rearrangement uses TRBV3-1 (or the pseudogene TRBV3-2) and TRBJ2-5; D is unresolved. The V gene lost 4 bases and the J gene lost 2 bases, with 11 bases spanning the gap. Germline V lookup: CDR1 LGHDT, CDR2 YNNKEL (reference sequence). This CDR3 is built from 14 residues. The DNA for the CDR3 is TGTGCCAGCAGCCTTAAGAGCAATCAAGAGACCCAGTACTTC. This sequence encodes CASSLKSNQETQYF.

The chain employs TRBV10-3 and TRBJ1-1, with a weak D call TRBD1 (5 bases). V lost 3 bases, J lost 3 bases, and 11 bases lay in between. This CDR3 is 14 amino acids long. The germline V gene encodes CDR1 ENHRY and CDR2 SYGVKD. CDR3 in amino acids: CAISERQGYTEAFF. CDR3 coding DNA: TGTGCCATCAGTGAAAGGCAGGGATACACTGAAGCTTTCTTT.

This chain uses TRBV2 with TRBJ2-7; TRBD1 matches 9 bases. The CDR3 totals 14 residues. Germline CDR1 reads SNHLY; CDR2 reads FYNNEI. The J segment lost 3 bases and the V segment lost 6 bases, leaving 6 bases of the junction unmatched. The CDR3 region is CASRGQGGSYEQYF. The CDR3 nucleotides read TGTGCCAGCAGGGGACAGGGAGGGAGCTACGAGCAGTACTTC.

The genes are TRBV5-1 and TRBJ2-1, with a weak D call TRBD2 (5 bases). The CDR3 is 14 amino acids. The V end was cut by 2 bases, the J end by 6 bases, with 12 bases between. From germline, CDR1 is SGHRS and CDR2 YFSETQ. The CDR3 coding sequence is TGCGCCAGCAGCTTTCCGGGATCCCTCAATGAGCAGTTCTTC. Encoded protein: CASSFPGSLNEQFF.

J is TRBJ1-3 and V is TRBV18; D gene unclear. The CDR3 consists of 15 residues. CDR1 KGHSH and CDR2 LQKENI come from the germline V gene. Trimming took off 3 bases at V and 0 bases at J, with 9 bases between the two ends. In nucleotides, the CDR3 is TGTGCCAGCTCACCCCGTATAGACTCTGGAAACACCATATATTTT. Encoded protein: CASSPRIDSGNTIYF.

In this sample, this clone is medium-sized. The genes are TRBV5-1 and TRBJ1-2; D gene unclear. CDR1 and CDR2 from the germline V gene are SGHRS and YFSETQ. Trimming took 6 bases from V and 8 from J, leaving 17 bases between them. The CDR3 totals 13 residues. The CDR3 nucleotides are TGCGCCAGCAAACCTATCGTGGGAGGGGGCTACACCTTC. As protein: CASKPIVGGGYTF. Based on the CDR3 plus reference TRBV5-1 and TRBJ1-2, the full variable domain is KAGVTQTPRYLIKTRGQQVTLSCSPISGHRSVSWYQQTPGQGLQFLFEYFSETQRNKGNFPGRFSGRQFSNSRSEMNVSTLELGDSALYLCASKPIVGGGYTFGSGTRLTVV.

J is TRBJ2-5 and V is TRBV7-2; 7 nucleotides agree with TRBD2. Germline V gives CDR1 SGHTA, CDR2 FQGNSA. The trim removed 3 bases at V and 5 bases at J, leaving 6 bases unmatched. The CDR3 is 14 residues long. In nucleotides, the CDR3 is TGTGCCAGCAGCTTGAGCGGGGCTGCGGAGACCCAGTACTTC. This gives the protein CASSLSGAAETQYF.

There are a few counts of this clone. The chain combines TRBV4-2 with TRBJ2-7; 11 nucleotides align to TRBD1. This CDR3 region has 15 residues. The V gene's germline CDR1 is LGHNA and CDR2 YNFKEQ. V lost 0 bases, J lost 3 bases, and 1 base stayed unmatched. CDR3 in DNA: TGTGCCAGCAGCCAAGATGGGACAGGGGGCTACGAGCAGTACTTC. Protein sequence: CASSQDGTGGYEQYF.

The chain is built from TRBV6-5 and TRBJ2-5; possible D gene TRBD2, 6 bases. Between the trimmed V and J ends, which lost 6 bases and 5 bases, there was a span of 16 bases. This CDR3 has 14 amino acids. CDR1 is MNHEY, CDR2 SVGAGI, per germline. CDR3 amino acids: CASSPHFGGETQYF. The CDR3 DNA reads as TGTGCCAGCAGCCCACATTTTGGAGGGGAGACCCAGTACTTC.

The chain recombines TRBV30 with TRBJ1-5; the D is unclear. Germline V gives CDR1 GTSNPN, CDR2 SVGIG (reference sequence). Trimming stripped 0 bases from V and 2 bases from J, with 8 bases between. The CDR3 runs to 14 residues. CDR3 sequence reads: CAWSVKAGNQPQHF. Written as DNA, the CDR3 is TGTGCCTGGAGTGTGAAGGCGGGCAATCAGCCCCAGCATTTT.

This clone was seen a single time. V is TRBV30 and J is TRBJ1-3, with a weak D call TRBD1 (6 bases). The CDR3 extends over 15 amino acids. Germline V gene sequence: CDR1 GTSNPN, CDR2 SVGIG (reference sequence). Trimming took 2 bases from V and 0 from J, leaving 11 bases between them. CDR3: CAWSLGGSSGNTIYF. CDR3 DNA: TGTGCCTGGAGTCTAGGGGGAAGCTCTGGAAACACCATATATTTT.

The CDR3 sequence: CASSQDNRLGEKLFF. As DNA, the CDR3 is TGCGCCAGCAGCCAAGACAACAGATTGGGTGAAAAACTGTTTTTT. The chain links TRBV4-1 to TRBJ1-4; no clear D. The CDR3 is 15 residues long. Between the trimmed V and J ends, which lost 0 bases and 7 bases, there was a span of 12 bases. CDR1 is MGHRA, CDR2 YSYEKL, per germline.

The chain links TRBV24-1 to TRBJ2-2; D unclear. Trimming shortened V by 0 bases and J by 6 bases, and 4 bases separated the two germline ends. The V gene's germline CDR1 is KGHDR and CDR2 SFDVKD. The CDR3 loop spans 13 amino acids. This chain's CDR3 is CATSDLGPGELFF. The CDR3 coding sequence is TGTGCCACCAGTGATTTGGGGCCCGGGGAGCTGTTTTTT.

This sequence joins TRBV30 and TRBJ1-4, with D uncertain. V was trimmed by 0 bases and J by 2 bases, leaving 4 bases between them. In germline, CDR1 is GTSNPN, CDR2 SVGIG (reference sequence). The CDR3 loop spans 13 amino acids. The CDR3 here is CAWSVQTNEKLFF. The CDR3 DNA is TGTGCCTGGAGTGTACAGACTAATGAAAAACTGTTTTTT.

The V gene is TRBV27, the J gene TRBJ1-2; 8 bases agree with TRBD1. The length of the CDR3 is 15 residues. Germline-derived CDR1 and CDR2 are MNHEY and SMNVEV (reference sequence). The ends lost 2 bases at V and 4 bases at J; junction bases unmatched: 6. The CDR3 reads CASSLDPTGVYGYTF. The CDR3 DNA sequence: TGTGCCAGCAGTTTAGACCCGACAGGGGTCTATGGCTACACCTTC.

This chain connects TRBV19 to TRBJ2-7; TRBD2 aligns across 7 bases. The CDR3 covers 14 residues. Trimming took 6 bases from V and 2 from J; bases not matched to a gene: 7. The germline CDR1 and CDR2 sequences are LNHDA and SQIVND (reference sequence). As DNA, the CDR3 is TGTGCCAGTAGCTCCGTGGGGACTACCTACGAGCAGTACTTC. Translating it yields CASSSVGTTYEQYF.

This clone was counted a few times. The chain joins TRBV7-3 to TRBJ2-2, with 7 bases aligning to TRBD1. Trimming removed 4 bases from V and 8 bases from J; junction bases left unmatched: 4. The CDR3 has 13 amino acids. Germline V gene data show CDR1 as SGHTA and CDR2 as FQGTGA. The CDR3 loop is CASSWTGDGELFF. CDR3 coding DNA: TGTGCCAGCAGCTGGACAGGTGATGGGGAGCTGTTTTTT.

V gene TRBV28 combines with J gene TRBJ1-3; the match to TRBD1 covers 9 bases. This CDR3 has 15 amino acids. CDR1 and CDR2 from the germline V gene are MDHEN and SYDVKM. V shed 9 bases, J shed 3 bases, and the junction held 9 bases outside the gene matches. The DNA for the CDR3 is TGTGCCAGTTTTTCCGGGACAGGGATTGGAAACACCATATATTTT. This codes for CASFSGTGIGNTIYF.

V is TRBV15 and J is TRBJ1-4, with TRBD1 matching 7 bases. In germline, CDR1 is LNHNV, CDR2 YYDKDF (reference sequence). This CDR3 region has 16 residues. V was clipped by 2 bases and J by 5 bases; unmatched bases: 8. The CDR3 loop is CATSRTRQGQNEKLFF. Here the CDR3 DNA reads TGTGCCACCAGCAGAACTCGACAGGGTCAAAATGAAAAACTGTTTTTT.